This T cell receptor beta chain was sequenced for a study of T cells expressing NK-cell markers. The CDR3 spans 15 residues. Per germline, CDR1 LNHNV and CDR2 YYDKDF (reference sequence). TCRdb reprocessed the 5' RACE reads; each CDR3 protein has one entry and no DNA is given. The repertoire table contains 160,000 or so distinct CDR3 sequences. What was sequenced was blood T cells: a sorted CD56 or NKG2C T cell subset, CD4+ or CD8+ T cells, or bulk PBMC T cells (not recorded which). The gene calls are TRBV15 and TRBJ1-5. The TCR sequence derives from a woman between 18 and 70 years old in good health. CDR3: CATSSSPGGNQPQHF. Full variable domain (outside the CDR3, taken from reference TRBV15 and TRBJ1-5): DAMVIQNPRYQVTQFGKPVTLSCSQTLNHNVMYWYQQKSSQAPKLLFHYYDKDFNNEADTPDNFQSRRPNTSFCFLDIRSPGLGDTAMYLCATSSSPGGNQPQHFGDGTRLSIL.